The 14 T cell receptor beta chains listed next were all sequenced from one sample in a study of blood T cells in healthy people across ages. Alongside a J-beta primer mix, a sample-barcoded 5' primer served in a second PCR lasting about 7 to 11 cycles. TCRdb used MiXCR to reprocess the 5' RACE reads, holding one entry per CDR3 protein. The table has under 2,000,000 distinct CDR3 sequences, roughly 52% seen once. Source material: blood. These TCRs come from a middle-aged woman in good health.

The chain carries TRBV6-5 and TRBJ2-5; the match to TRBD2 covers 11 bases. V shed 6 bases, J shed 4 bases, and the junction held 7 bases outside the gene matches. Per the germline V gene, CDR1 is MNHEY and CDR2 is SVGAGI. This CDR3 is 15 amino acids long. In DNA form, the CDR3 reads TGTGCCAGCAGGCATAGCGGGGGGGCTCCAGAGACCCAGTACTTC. This codes for CASRHSGGAPETQYF.

This chain connects TRBV12-3 or TRBV12-4 to TRBJ1-1; D remains ambiguous. The V and J ends lost 6 bases and 1 base respectively, with 12 bases between them. This CDR3 is 14 amino acids long. CDR3 nucleotides: TGTGCCAGCAGACCTGGACGGAGGAACACTGAAGCTTTCTTT. Its protein is CASRPGRRNTEAFF.

The chain has TRBV4-3 and TRBJ1-2; TRBD1 might be the D (5 bases). The CDR3 contains 15 residues. Germline CDR1 is LGHNA and CDR2 is YSLEER. Trimming removed 0 bases from V and 4 bases from J, with 12 bases in between. Written as DNA, the CDR3 is TGCGCCAGCAGCCAAGACTGTGTACAGGCCTATGGCTACACCTTC. This encodes CASSQDCVQAYGYTF.

The chain links TRBV9 to TRBJ2-5, with D possibly being TRBD2 (7 bases). The CDR3 sequence is 16 residues long. Germline V CDR1 and CDR2: SGDLS, YYNGEE. V dropped 0 bases and J dropped 4 bases, with 16 bases sitting between them. CDR3 region: CASSVAPVGGGETQYF. CDR3 DNA: TGTGCCAGCAGCGTAGCCCCCGTAGGGGGGGGAGAGACCCAGTACTTC. The variable domain in full, completed from reference TRBV9 and TRBJ2-5, reads DSGVTQTPKHLITATGQRVTLRCSPRSGDLSVYWYQQSLDQGLQFLIQYYNGEERAKGNILERFSAQQFPDLHSELNLSSLELGDSALYFCASSVAPVGGGETQYFGPGTRLLVL.

The chain employs TRBV27 and TRBJ2-3; D is uncertain. Per germline, CDR1 MNHEY and CDR2 SMNVEV (reference sequence). The CDR3 is made up of 15 amino acids. V was clipped by 2 bases and J by 2 bases, with 11 bases between them. CDR3 in amino acids: CASSLLGKSTDTQYF. In DNA, the CDR3 is TGTGCCAGCAGTTTACTGGGCAAGTCCACAGATACGCAGTATTTT.

This chain joins TRBV7-6 and TRBJ2-1, with D perhaps TRBD1 (8 bases). The CDR3 is 16 amino acids. Trimming removed 2 bases from V and 5 bases from J, with 16 bases in between. Per germline, CDR1 SGHVS and CDR2 FNYEAQ. As DNA, the CDR3 is TGTGCCAGCAGCTTATCTACAACAGGGGGGGACAATGAGCAGTTCTTC. This translates into CASSLSTTGGDNEQFF. The full variable domain, its missing parts supplied by reference TRBV7-6 and TRBJ2-1, is GAGVSQSPRYKVTKRGQDVALRCDPISGHVSLYWYRQALGQGPEFLTYFNYEAQQDKSGLPNDRFSAERPEGSISTLTIQRTEQRDSAMYRCASSLSTTGGDNEQFFGPGTRLTVL.

CDR3 coding DNA: TGTGCCAGCAGCTTAGCGCAGAGTTCTGGGTCCTATGGCTACACCTTC. It codes for CASSLAQSSGSYGYTF. The V call is TRBV7-2, the J call TRBJ1-2; D not resolved. Deletions cut 0 bases from V and 4 bases from J, with 15 bases between. CDR1 SGHTA and CDR2 FQGNSA come from the germline V gene. The CDR3 has 16 amino acids.

The chain joins TRBV6-2 or TRBV6-3 to TRBJ2-5; maybe TRBD1 (5 bases). Germline assignment: CDR1 MNHEY and CDR2 SVGEGT. The V end lost 2 bases, the J end lost 5 bases, and 12 bases lay between the germline ends. The CDR3 has 14 amino acids. CDR3: CASSYPRGGETQYF. The CDR3 nucleotides read TGTGCCAGCAGTTACCCAAGGGGCGGTGAGACCCAGTACTTC.

In this sample, this clonotype turned up once. The chain couples TRBV12-3 or TRBV12-4 to TRBJ2-4, with 8 positions matching TRBD1. The J call may be mistaken, given a closer DNA end match to TRBJ2-7. The CDR3 runs to 15 residues. The CDR3 sequence: CAGTVTGTGYYEQYF. In DNA form, the CDR3 reads TGTGCCGGCACCGTAACCGGGACAGGATATTACGAGCAGTACTTC.

J is TRBJ2-5 and V is TRBV20-1; the match to TRBD1 covers 9 bases. Germline lookup yields CDR1 DFQATT and CDR2 SNEGSKA (reference sequence). The CDR3 sequence is 15 residues long. V lost 0 bases, J lost 5 bases, and 7 bases stayed unmatched. CDR3: CSAREQGALSETQYF. CDR3 DNA: TGCAGTGCTAGAGAACAGGGGGCGCTTTCGGAGACCCAGTACTTC.

The rearrangement joins TRBV4-3 to TRBJ2-7; 8 bases line up with TRBD2. With V trimmed by 0 bases and J by 3 bases, 16 bases remained unmatched. Germline loops: CDR1 LGHNA, CDR2 YSLEER. The CDR3 consists of 19 residues. The CDR3 reads CASSQDLRVGAAGDYEQYF. The CDR3 DNA reads TGCGCCAGCAGCCAAGATCTTCGGGTAGGAGCAGCGGGGGACTACGAGCAGTACTTC.

The chain is built from TRBV9 and TRBJ2-5, with TRBD1 identical over 12 bases. Trimming cost V 3 bases and J 0 bases; bases outside gene matches: 3. Per germline, CDR1 SGDLS and CDR2 YYNGEE. The CDR3 has 16 residues. Here the CDR3 reads CASSAGTGGNQETQYF. The CDR3 DNA is TGTGCCAGCAGCGCCGGGACAGGGGGCAACCAAGAGACCCAGTACTTC.

The chain combines TRBV4-2 with TRBJ2-5, with a tentative D call TRBD2 (6 bases). The J call may be faulty, since TRBJ2-7 better matches the DNA end. The CDR3 runs to 15 residues. Germline CDR1 reads LGHNA; CDR2 reads YNFKEQ. CDR3 coding DNA: TGTGCCAGCAGCCAAGCACTCGGCGGGGTCTACGAGCAGTACTTC. Residues: CASSQALGGVYEQYF.

The chain has TRBV6-1 and TRBJ1-5; D is undetermined. V dropped 6 bases and J dropped 1 base, with 10 bases sitting between them. The germline V gene encodes CDR1 MNHNS and CDR2 SASEGT. The CDR3 covers 14 residues. CDR3 nucleotide sequence: TGTGCCAGCAGAGGCGGGTGGAGCAATCAGCCCCAGCATTTT. Protein: CASRGGWSNQPQHF.